These 24 T cell receptor beta chains were all obtained from the same sample, sequenced in a study of blood T cell repertoires in COVID-19. TCRdb's copy holds only in-frame clones and misses some; the assay was immunoSEQ multiplex PCR. The data hold 55,000 to 75,000 clones, with less than 75% observed a single time. Sequenced sample: peripheral blood. All receptors derive from a man aged 60-69 years with acute or convalescent COVID-19.

V usage is TRBV5-4 and J usage is TRBJ2-6; D remains ambiguous. Germline V gene data show CDR1 as SGHNT and CDR2 as YYREEE (reference sequence). V was cut by 1 base and J by 0 bases, with 5 bases left in between. This CDR3 spans 15 amino acids. CDR3 coding DNA: TGTGCCAGCAGCTTGCGGTTCTCTGGGGCCAACGTCCTGACTTTC. Protein product: CASSLRFSGANVLTF. The variable domain in full, with the rest retrieved from reference TRBV5-4 and TRBJ2-6, is ETGVTQSPTHLIKTRGQQVTLRCSSQSGHNTVSWYQQALGQGPQFIFQYYREEENGRGNFPPRFSGLQFPNYSSELNVNALELDDSALYLCASSLRFSGANVLTFGAGSRLTVL.

The chain is built from TRBV7-9 and TRBJ2-1; 12 bases line up with TRBD2. Germline loops: CDR1 SEHNR, CDR2 FQNEAQ (reference sequence). The CDR3 runs 14 residues. V shed 4 bases, J shed 9 bases, and the junction held 4 bases outside the gene matches. CDR3 in amino acids: CASSSSGGVSEQFF. For the CDR3, the DNA is TGTGCCAGCAGCTCTAGCGGGGGGGTTAGTGAGCAGTTCTTC.

This clone occurred a few times. The chain uses TRBV19 and TRBJ2-1, with D tentatively TRBD2 (5 bases). Germline V gene sequence: CDR1 LNHDA, CDR2 SQIVND (reference sequence). The CDR3 spans 13 residues. The V gene lost 5 bases and the J gene lost 3 bases, with 8 bases spanning the gap. CDR3 protein: CASSSDYYNEQFF. In DNA form, the CDR3 reads TGTGCCAGTAGTTCCGACTACTACAATGAGCAGTTCTTC.

Written as DNA, the CDR3 is TGTGCCAGCAGCCAAGATTACAGCGGCTCCTACAATGAGCAGTTCTTC. This gives the protein CASSQDYSGSYNEQFF. The rearrangement uses TRBV4-2 and TRBJ2-1; D is perhaps TRBD2 (5 bases). Germline CDR1 and CDR2: LGHNA and YNFKEQ. The CDR3 extends over 16 amino acids. V shed 0 bases and J shed 0 bases, with 9 bases lying between them.

The chain uses TRBV2 and TRBJ2-1; TRBD1 might be the D (6 bases). Germline loops: CDR1 SNHLY, CDR2 FYNNEI. V shed 2 bases and J shed 8 bases, with 13 bases lying between them. This CDR3 spans 14 amino acids. The chain's CDR3 is CASSELQGEDEQFF. CDR3 nucleotides: TGTGCCAGCAGTGAACTACAGGGTGAGGATGAGCAGTTCTTC.

In this sample, this clone turned up a few times. The chain employs TRBV10-3 and TRBJ2-5; 10 nucleotides align to TRBD1. V dropped 3 bases and J dropped 2; count of bases not matched to a gene: 6. The germline V gene has CDR1 ENHRY and CDR2 SYGVKD. CDR3 length: 16 amino acids. The CDR3 region has the DNA TGTGCCATCAGTGACCATCGGACAGGGGGTCAAGAGACCCAGTACTTC. Residues: CAISDHRTGGQETQYF.

The chain is built from TRBV4-2 and TRBJ1-2; 8 bases map to TRBD1. Trimming at V came to 1 base and at J to 2 bases, leaving 9 bases not matched to a gene. The CDR3 has 17 amino acids. Germline V gives CDR1 LGHNA, CDR2 YNFKEQ. The CDR3 region has the DNA TGTGCCAGCAGCCAAGTCGAGACAGGGGACCCAAACTATGGCTACACCTTC. It encodes CASSQVETGDPNYGYTF.

The V and J genes are TRBV24-1 and TRBJ2-3; 8 bases line up with TRBD2. V shed 1 base and J 5 bases; nucleotides not matched to a gene: 4. The CDR3 is 15 residues long. Germline loops: CDR1 KGHDR, CDR2 SFDVKD. This chain's CDR3 is CATSDFGGAQDTQYF. The CDR3 nucleotides are TGTGCCACCAGTGATTTCGGGGGGGCTCAAGATACGCAGTATTTT.

As for this clone: Germline is not matched at one junction end, which may reflect a read error. The rearrangement uses TRBV6-1 and TRBJ1-2; D is possibly TRBD1 (6 bases). This CDR3 is built from 12 residues. In germline, CDR1 is MNHNS, CDR2 SASEGT. The CDR3, as DNA: TGTGCCAGCAGTGAAGCGCAGGGGTCGGGATCCTTC. It encodes CASSEAQGSGSF.

The chain uses TRBV19 and TRBJ1-5, with a possible D match to TRBD1 (5 bases). The germline CDR1 and CDR2 sequences are LNHDA and SQIVND (reference sequence). CDR3 size: 19 residues. Trimming stripped 5 bases from V and 0 bases from J, with 23 bases between. This chain's CDR3 is CASSGQGRDLTYSNQPQHF. DNA of the CDR3: TGTGCCAGTAGTGGGCAGGGCAGAGATCTGACTTATAGCAATCAGCCCCAGCATTTT. Using reference TRBV19 and TRBJ1-5 for the parts outside the CDR3, the full variable domain is DGGITQSPKYLFRKEGQNVTLSCEQNLNHDAMYWYRQDPGQGLRLIYYSQIVNDFQKGDIAEGYSVSREKKESFPLTVTSAQKNPTAFYLCASSGQGRDLTYSNQPQHFGDGTRLSIL.

In this sample, this clone turned up a few times. This chain uses TRBV5-1 with TRBJ2-7, with 7 positions matching TRBD2. V shed 4 bases and J 1 base; nucleotides not matched to a gene: 11. Germline V lookup: CDR1 SGHRS, CDR2 YFSETQ. The CDR3 runs to 16 residues. CDR3 amino acids: CASSEGRERVSYEQYF. The CDR3 DNA sequence: TGCGCCAGCAGCGAGGGGCGGGAGAGGGTGTCCTACGAGCAGTACTTC.

This rearrangement joins TRBV29-1 to TRBJ1-2; unclear D gene. Trimming stripped 0 bases from V and 8 bases from J, with 4 bases between. This CDR3 has 10 amino acids. Germline-derived CDR1 and CDR2 are SQVTM and ANQGSEA. CDR3 DNA sequence: TGCAGCGTTGAAGACAGGGGCTACACCTTC. Its translation is CSVEDRGYTF.

By share of the sample, this clone is medium-sized. This sequence joins TRBV7-9 and TRBJ1-2, with 11 bases identical to TRBD1. The CDR3 is 14 amino acids. V shed 5 bases and J 6 bases; nucleotides not matched to a gene: 5. The germline V gene has CDR1 SEHNR and CDR2 FQNEAQ (reference sequence). The chain's CDR3 is CASSARTGGDGYTF. The CDR3 coding sequence is TGTGCCAGCAGCGCAAGGACAGGGGGCGATGGCTACACCTTC.

The chain uses TRBV6-1 and TRBJ2-1; a possible D gene is TRBD2 (6 bases). The CDR3 loop spans 15 amino acids. The V gene lost 0 bases and the J gene lost 5 bases, with 11 bases spanning the gap. The V gene's germline CDR1 is MNHNS and CDR2 SASEGT. CDR3 residues: CASSEAGLANNEQFF. CDR3 in DNA: TGTGCCAGCAGTGAAGCGGGGCTAGCGAACAATGAGCAGTTCTTC.

The chain links TRBV2 to TRBJ2-5; perhaps TRBD1 as D (5 bases). In germline, CDR1 is SNHLY, CDR2 FYNNEI. V was cut by 4 bases and J by 1 base, with 13 bases left in between. The CDR3 is 15 residues long. CDR3 protein: CASSGYRMIQETQYF. The CDR3 DNA follows: TGTGCCAGCAGTGGGTACAGGATGATCCAAGAGACCCAGTACTTC. Full variable domain (rest looked up from reference TRBV2 and TRBJ2-5): EPEVTQTPSHQVTQMGQEVILRCVPISNHLYFYWYRQILGQKVEFLVSFYNNEISEKSEIFDDQFSVERPDGSNFTLKIRSTKLEDSAMYFCASSGYRMIQETQYFGPGTRLLVL.

The chain joins TRBV6-5 to TRBJ1-3, with no clear D. The germline V and J ends were trimmed by 6 bases and 4 bases, with 16 bases remaining between them. There are 15 residues in the CDR3. Germline V gene data show CDR1 as MNHEY and CDR2 as SVGAGI. CDR3 coding DNA: TGTGCCAGCAGGCTTGAGGATCGTGCGGGAAACACCATATATTTT. Amino acid sequence: CASRLEDRAGNTIYF.

This clone turned up a few times. This chain uses TRBV7-2 with TRBJ1-1; no definite D call. Germline CDR1 reads SGHTA; CDR2 reads FQGNSA. The V end was cut by 5 bases, the J end by 5 bases, with 18 bases between. CDR3 length equals 15 residues. The CDR3 loop reads CASSPNGGRSTEAFF. For the CDR3, the DNA is TGTGCCAGCAGCCCCAATGGTGGGCGAAGTACTGAAGCTTTCTTT.

The chain combines TRBV11-2 with TRBJ2-7; D possibly corresponds to TRBD1 (5 bases). Deletions cut 2 bases from V and 0 bases from J, with 17 bases between. Germline assignment: CDR1 SGHAT and CDR2 FQNNGV. CDR3 length: 17 residues. The CDR3 DNA reads as TGTGCCAGCAGCTTACCTCAGGGCGCGGAGAGCTCCTACGAGCAGTACTTC. It yields the protein CASSLPQGAESSYEQYF.

V is TRBV7-9 and J is TRBJ1-2; D is unresolved. The ends were cut back, 5 bases at V and 7 bases at J, with 8 bases in the middle. The germline V gene encodes CDR1 SEHNR and CDR2 FQNEAQ (reference sequence). The CDR3 has 11 residues. Written as DNA, the CDR3 is TGTGCCAGCAGCCACACATTTGGCTACACCTTC. Protein product: CASSHTFGYTF.

This clone was observed at least ten times. The chain has TRBV28 and TRBJ2-5; D gene ambiguous. The V end was cut by 1 base, the J end by 4 bases, with 4 bases between. The CDR3 contains 12 residues. Germline assignment: CDR1 MDHEN and CDR2 SYDVKM. The CDR3 DNA reads TGTGCCAGCAGTTTATATCGAGAGACCCAGTACTTC. Translation gives CASSLYRETQYF. The variable domain in full, with the rest retrieved from reference TRBV28 and TRBJ2-5, is DVKVTQSSRYLVKRTGEKVFLECVQDMDHENMFWYRQDPGLGLRLIYFSYDVKMKEKGDIPEGYSVSREKKERFSLILESASTNQTSMYLCASSLYRETQYFGPGTRLLVL.

The chain uses TRBV9 and TRBJ2-1; 8 bases map to TRBD1. The V and J ends lost 0 bases and 7 bases, in that order; junction bases with no gene match: 3. The CDR3 totals 14 residues. CDR1 is SGDLS, CDR2 YYNGEE, per germline. CDR3 in DNA: TGTGCCAGCAGCGTAGGGGACAGGATTAATGAGCAGTTCTTC. Amino acids: CASSVGDRINEQFF.

This clone was found a few times. The chain employs TRBV5-1 and TRBJ1-1; D is unclear. The CDR3 totals 14 residues. V shed 0 bases and J shed 3 bases, with 9 bases lying between them. CDR1 and CDR2 (germline): SGHRS, YFSETQ. The CDR3 region is CASSLGTDYTEAFF. Here the CDR3 DNA reads TGCGCCAGCAGCTTGGGAACGGACTACACTGAAGCTTTCTTT.

The rearrangement uses TRBV5-1 and TRBJ1-6, with TRBD1 matching 9 bases. Germline V gene data show CDR1 as SGHRS and CDR2 as YFSETQ. The ends lost 4 bases at V and 6 bases at J; junction bases unmatched: 2. This CDR3 region has 14 residues. The CDR3 reads CASSAGQGNSPLHF. CDR3 in DNA: TGCGCCAGCAGCGCGGGACAGGGTAATTCACCCCTCCACTTT.

This sequence joins TRBV5-8 and TRBJ2-7; 12 bases map to TRBD1. There are 14 residues in the CDR3. J was trimmed by 7 bases and V by 4 bases; bases with no gene match: 6. CDR1 and CDR2 (germline): SGHTS, YDEGEE. In DNA form, the CDR3 reads TGTGCCAGCAGCCGGGGACAGGGGGCGGGTGAGCAGTACTTC. The encoded protein is CASSRGQGAGEQYF. Combining the CDR3 with reference TRBV5-8 and TRBJ2-7 gives the whole variable domain EAGVTQSPTHLIKTRGQQATLRCSPISGHTSVYWYQQALGLGLQFLLWYDEGEERNRGNFPPRFSGRQFPNYSSELNVNALELEDSALYLCASSRGQGAGEQYFGPGTRLTVT.